This entry lists 23 T cell receptor beta chains sequenced from one sample in a study of siplizumab effects on memory and regulatory T cells. Method: immunoSEQ multiplex PCR; TCRdb's copy keeps in-frame clones and lacks some. This sample has about 100,000 clones, with around 93% found just once. Sequenced sample: non-Treg CD4+ T cells sorted from blood. These receptor sequences come from a human donor in good health.

The chain employs TRBV9 and TRBJ1-4, with D perhaps TRBD1 (5 bases). CDR1 is SGDLS, CDR2 YYNGEE, per germline. Trimming took off 0 bases at V and 8 bases at J, with 11 bases between the two ends. The CDR3 totals 14 residues. DNA for the CDR3: TGTGCCAGCAGCGTAGCAGGGCATGAGGAAAAACTGTTTTTT. Its translation: CASSVAGHEEKLFF.

J is TRBJ2-1 and V is TRBV5-1; 11 bases are shared with TRBD2. Trimming at V came to 2 bases and at J to 3 bases, leaving 1 base not matched to a gene. Germline V gives CDR1 SGHRS, CDR2 YFSETQ. The CDR3 spans 15 residues. CDR3 sequence (DNA): TGCGCCAGCAGCTTTAGCGGGAGGGTCTACAATGAGCAGTTCTTC. This encodes CASSFSGRVYNEQFF.

The chain links TRBV7-9 to TRBJ2-7, with 7 nucleotides matching TRBD2. Looked up from germline, CDR1 is SEHNR and CDR2 is FQNEAQ (reference sequence). The V and J ends lost 5 bases and 4 bases, in that order; junction bases with no gene match: 20. This CDR3 is 18 amino acids long. The CDR3 loop reads CASSPVFPRVAGVYEQYF. The CDR3 DNA follows: TGTGCCAGCAGCCCTGTGTTTCCCAGAGTAGCGGGTGTATACGAGCAGTACTTC.

This chain connects TRBV9 to TRBJ1-1; 7 nucleotides match TRBD1. Germline V lookup: CDR1 SGDLS, CDR2 YYNGEE. The CDR3 runs 13 residues. Losses at the gene ends were 3 bases for V and 7 bases for J; bases not matched to a gene: 6. CDR3 in amino acids: CASSAAPGGEAFF. The CDR3 DNA reads TGTGCCAGCAGCGCGGCCCCAGGGGGTGAAGCTTTCTTT.

The chain uses TRBV19 and TRBJ2-7, with D perhaps TRBD1 or TRBD2 (5 bases each). The CDR3 extends over 14 amino acids. Germline V CDR1 and CDR2: LNHDA, SQIVND (reference sequence). V lost 4 bases and J 2 bases, leaving 12 bases between the germline ends. The DNA for the CDR3 is TGTGCCAGTAGTAAGGGACGGCAAACCTACGAGCAGTACTTC. It encodes CASSKGRQTYEQYF. Based on the CDR3 plus reference TRBV19 and TRBJ2-7, the full variable domain is DGGITQSPKYLFRKEGQNVTLSCEQNLNHDAMYWYRQDPGQGLRLIYYSQIVNDFQKGDIAEGYSVSREKKESFPLTVTSAQKNPTAFYLCASSKGRQTYEQYFGPGTRLTVT.

This clone was detected only once. The gene calls are TRBV7-8 and TRBJ2-5, with TRBD2 identical over 7 bases. This CDR3 has 15 amino acids. Germline trimming cut 5 bases from V and 6 bases from J; bases unmatched to any gene: 12. Looked up from germline, CDR1 is SGHVS and CDR2 is FQNEAQ. This chain's CDR3 is CASSTTGTTTKTQYF. CDR3 in DNA: TGTGCCAGCAGCACAACCGGGACTACCACCAAGACCCAGTACTTC.

This chain connects TRBV7-2 to TRBJ1-2, with D uncertain. The CDR3 has 14 residues. Germline lookup yields CDR1 SGHTA and CDR2 FQGNSA. The V end lost 1 base, the J end lost 7 bases, and 13 bases lay between the germline ends. The CDR3 coding sequence is TGTGCCAGCAGCTTAGGTCTGTCAGAAGGTGGCTACACCTTC. Protein product: CASSLGLSEGGYTF. The full variable domain, rest sourced from reference TRBV7-2 and TRBJ1-2, is GAGVSQSPSNKVTEKGKDVELRCDPISGHTALYWYRQSLGQGLEFLIYFQGNSAPDKSGLPSDRFSAERTGGSVSTLTIQRTQQEDSAVYLCASSLGLSEGGYTFGSGTRLTVV.

This clone is a singleton in its sample. V and J are TRBV15 and TRBJ2-7; possible D gene TRBD2, 6 bases. Germline-derived CDR1 and CDR2 are LNHNV and YYDKDF (reference sequence). This CDR3 comprises 15 residues. V was pared by 9 bases and J by 1 base, with 19 bases between. CDR3 sequence reads: CATRRGLQNSYEQYF. The CDR3 nucleotides read TGTGCCACTCGGAGGGGACTCCAAAATTCCTACGAGCAGTACTTC. The full variable domain, rest sourced from reference TRBV15 and TRBJ2-7, is DAMVIQNPRYQVTQFGKPVTLSCSQTLNHNVMYWYQQKSSQAPKLLFHYYDKDFNNEADTPDNFQSRRPNTSFCFLDIRSPGLGDTAMYLCATRRGLQNSYEQYFGPGTRLTVT.

The chain combines TRBV7-9 with TRBJ2-7, with D maybe TRBD1 (6 bases). Trimming pared 1 base from V and 2 bases from J, leaving 12 bases between. CDR1 and CDR2 (germline): SEHNR, FQNEAQ (reference sequence). The CDR3 totals 15 residues. CDR3 DNA sequence: TGTGCCAGCAGCTTAGGGGCAGGGGAAACCTACGAGCAGTACTTC. This gives the protein CASSLGAGETYEQYF.

This chain uses TRBV4-2 with TRBJ1-2; 9 nucleotides align to TRBD1. V shed 2 bases, J shed 5 bases, and the junction held 9 bases outside the gene matches. From germline, CDR1 is LGHNA and CDR2 YNFKEQ. This CDR3 has 16 amino acids. The CDR3 protein is CASSQKPGQGIYGYTF. The CDR3 coding sequence is TGTGCCAGCAGCCAAAAACCGGGACAGGGCATATATGGCTACACCTTC.

Worth noting for this clone: The junction does not match germline at one end; this may be a read error. This chain joins TRBV7-9 and TRBJ2-2; TRBD2 matches 9 bases. The CDR3 loop spans 15 amino acids. The germline V gene encodes CDR1 SEHNR and CDR2 FQNEAQ (reference sequence). The CDR3 loop reads CASSLRLAGIGVLFF. The CDR3 bases are TGTGCCAGCAGCTTAAGGCTAGCGGGAATTGGGGTGCTGTTTTTT.

The rearrangement links TRBV11-1 to TRBJ2-2; TRBD1 matches at 11 bases. Trimming at V came to 6 bases and at J to 7 bases, leaving 4 bases not matched to a gene. Germline V gene sequence: CDR1 SGHAT, CDR2 FQDESV (reference sequence). The CDR3 runs 14 residues. The CDR3 here is CASRRTGGDGELFF. CDR3 coding DNA: TGTGCCAGCAGACGGACAGGGGGCGACGGGGAGCTGTTTTTT.

This chain joins TRBV6-1 and TRBJ1-5, with 8 bases lining up with TRBD1. This CDR3 is 15 amino acids long. Looked up from germline, CDR1 is MNHNS and CDR2 is SASEGT. J gave up 4 bases and V 6 bases, and 8 bases lay outside the gene matches. The CDR3 protein is CASSRGTGANQPQHF. CDR3 in DNA: TGTGCCAGCAGCCGAGGGACAGGAGCTAATCAGCCCCAGCATTTT.

The V and J genes are TRBV2 and TRBJ1-2, with a possible D match to TRBD1 (6 bases). Germline-derived CDR1 and CDR2 are SNHLY and FYNNEI. The CDR3 is 16 amino acids. Trimming took off 8 bases at V and 2 bases at J, with 21 bases between the two ends. The CDR3 here is CASGHPGQKRNYGYTF. CDR3 coding DNA: TGTGCCAGCGGACACCCGGGACAAAAACGAAACTATGGCTACACCTTC.

The chain joins TRBV10-2 to TRBJ1-5; D might be TRBD1 (5 bases). The CDR3 loop spans 15 amino acids. Germline V gives CDR1 WSHSY, CDR2 SAAADI. Trimming removed 5 bases at V and 0 bases at J, with 11 bases between. The CDR3 loop is CASSPGTASNQPQHF. CDR3 DNA sequence: TGCGCCAGCAGTCCGGGGACCGCTAGCAATCAGCCCCAGCATTTT.

This clone was counted a single time. The rearrangement joins TRBV9 to TRBJ2-1, with 8 positions matching TRBD2. After removal of 2 bases from V and 8 bases from J, the junction contained 9 bases not matched to a gene. The CDR3 runs to 15 residues. CDR1 is SGDLS and CDR2 is YYNGEE in the germline V gene. This CDR3 is CASSVQAGVLDEQFF. The CDR3 DNA reads TGTGCCAGCAGCGTTCAAGCGGGAGTCTTGGATGAGCAGTTCTTC.

This clone was recorded only once. The chain combines TRBV18 with TRBJ2-7; no clear D. Looked up from germline, CDR1 is KGHSH and CDR2 is LQKENI. Trimming pared 3 bases from V and 3 bases from J, leaving 15 bases between. The length of the CDR3 is 15 residues. The CDR3 sequence: CASSPGVRRLYEQYF. CDR3 coding DNA: TGTGCCAGCTCACCGGGCGTTCGCAGACTCTACGAGCAGTACTTC.

The chain couples TRBV2 to TRBJ2-7, with unresolved D. Per germline, CDR1 SNHLY and CDR2 FYNNEI. Trimming shortened V by 8 bases and J by 6 bases, and 8 bases separated the two germline ends. The CDR3 has 10 residues. The CDR3 reads CASRLSEQYF. The CDR3 DNA sequence: TGTGCCAGCCGGCTCTCCGAGCAGTACTTC.

The chain carries TRBV5-4 and TRBJ2-7; D is possibly TRBD1 (7 bases). This CDR3 spans 15 amino acids. Per the germline V gene, CDR1 is SGHNT and CDR2 is YYREEE (reference sequence). Trimming removed 1 base at V and 3 bases at J, with 14 bases between. Here the CDR3 DNA reads TGTGCCAGCAGCTTGAGTTCAGGGGGGAACTACGAGCAGTACTTC. Amino acids: CASSLSSGGNYEQYF.

This clone was observed a single time. The rearrangement links TRBV18 to TRBJ1-1; TRBD1 matches at 7 bases. This CDR3 is 16 amino acids long. Losses at the gene ends were 3 bases for V and 8 bases for J; bases not matched to a gene: 15. Germline CDR1 reads KGHSH; CDR2 reads LQKENI. CDR3 DNA sequence: TGTGCCAGCTCACCCTTCCTCGACAGGGTCGGAAGCGAAGCTTTCTTT. Translated: CASSPFLDRVGSEAFF.

The count of this clone is one. This sequence joins TRBV5-1 and TRBJ1-1; D is unclear. Germline lookup yields CDR1 SGHRS and CDR2 YFSETQ. This CDR3 spans 16 amino acids. Trimming pared 1 base from V and 3 bases from J, leaving 16 bases between. CDR3 loop: CASSLFGLSEHTEAFF. The CDR3 DNA follows: TGCGCCAGCAGCTTGTTTGGACTTTCGGAGCACACTGAAGCTTTCTTT. Based on the CDR3 plus reference TRBV5-1 and TRBJ1-1, the full variable domain is KAGVTQTPRYLIKTRGQQVTLSCSPISGHRSVSWYQQTPGQGLQFLFEYFSETQRNKGNFPGRFSGRQFSNSRSEMNVSTLELGDSALYLCASSLFGLSEHTEAFFGQGTRLTVV.

The chain combines TRBV7-9 with TRBJ1-3; the D gene is possibly TRBD1 (6 bases). CDR1 is SEHNR and CDR2 is FQNEAQ in the germline V gene (reference sequence). The CDR3 runs 14 residues. Trimming pared 4 bases from V and 4 bases from J, leaving 11 bases between. The CDR3 region is CASSYNRVGNTIYF. The CDR3 DNA reads TGTGCCAGCAGCTACAACAGGGTCGGAAACACCATATATTTT.

In this sample, this clone turned up once. This rearrangement joins TRBV7-9 to TRBJ2-5; D is possibly TRBD2 (6 bases). Germline CDR1 is SEHNR and CDR2 is FQNEAQ (reference sequence). CDR3 length equals 12 residues. The CDR3 bases are TGTGCGGGAGGTCCCATCCAAGAGACCCAGTACTTC. It codes for CAGGPIQETQYF.